These 5 T cell receptor beta chains originate from one sample sequenced in a study of blood T cell repertoires in COVID-19. Measured with immunoSEQ multiplex PCR; TCRdb has only the in-frame clones, and not every one. Of over 45,000 clones in the sample, roughly 90% were seen once. Sequencing was performed on peripheral blood. Source of these receptors: a man aged 55-75 years with active COVID-19.

V usage is TRBV4-2 and J usage is TRBJ2-3; the D is unclear. The CDR3 extends over 16 amino acids. Per the germline V gene, CDR1 is LGHNA and CDR2 is YNFKEQ. With 0 bases removed from V and 0 bases from J, the gap between germline ends came to 10 bases. Here the CDR3 reads CASSQDGSSSTDTQYF. The CDR3 DNA is TGTGCCAGCAGCCAAGACGGGTCCTCTAGCACAGATACGCAGTATTTT.

The gene calls are TRBV10-3 and TRBJ1-4, with a possible D match to TRBD1 (6 bases). V lost 2 bases and J lost 3, with 10 bases in between. The length of the CDR3 is 15 residues. CDR1 is ENHRY, CDR2 SYGVKD, per germline. The CDR3 loop is CAISERGGPNEKLFF. In DNA form, the CDR3 reads TGTGCCATCAGTGAGAGGGGGGGCCCTAATGAAAAACTGTTTTTT.

This clone has more than one count but fewer than ten. The V call is TRBV9, the J call TRBJ2-1; 14 bases are a match to TRBD2. The germline V gene encodes CDR1 SGDLS and CDR2 YYNGEE. V was clipped by 0 bases and J by 8 bases; unmatched bases: 7. CDR3 size: 17 residues. Written as DNA, the CDR3 is TGTGCCAGCAGCGTAGATTCGGGACTAGCGGGAGTAGATGAGCAGTTCTTC. Protein sequence: CASSVDSGLAGVDEQFF.

The chain is built from TRBV27 and TRBJ1-1; 7 bases are a match to TRBD1. In germline, CDR1 is MNHEY, CDR2 SMNVEV (reference sequence). Trimming cost V 4 bases and J 1 base; bases outside gene matches: 12. The CDR3 loop spans 17 amino acids. CDR3 loop: CASSWTGPGRGNTEAFF. CDR3 nucleotides: TGTGCCAGCAGTTGGACAGGACCCGGGAGGGGGAACACTGAAGCTTTCTTT.

J is TRBJ1-4 and V is TRBV4-1; the D gene is possibly TRBD1 (6 bases). The V end was cut by 5 bases, the J end by 7 bases, with 11 bases between. Germline-derived CDR1 and CDR2 are MGHRA and YSYEKL. CDR3 length: 13 residues. The CDR3 DNA follows: TGCGCCAGCAGCATGGGGGCGAGTGAAAAACTGTTTTTT. The encoded protein is CASSMGASEKLFF.